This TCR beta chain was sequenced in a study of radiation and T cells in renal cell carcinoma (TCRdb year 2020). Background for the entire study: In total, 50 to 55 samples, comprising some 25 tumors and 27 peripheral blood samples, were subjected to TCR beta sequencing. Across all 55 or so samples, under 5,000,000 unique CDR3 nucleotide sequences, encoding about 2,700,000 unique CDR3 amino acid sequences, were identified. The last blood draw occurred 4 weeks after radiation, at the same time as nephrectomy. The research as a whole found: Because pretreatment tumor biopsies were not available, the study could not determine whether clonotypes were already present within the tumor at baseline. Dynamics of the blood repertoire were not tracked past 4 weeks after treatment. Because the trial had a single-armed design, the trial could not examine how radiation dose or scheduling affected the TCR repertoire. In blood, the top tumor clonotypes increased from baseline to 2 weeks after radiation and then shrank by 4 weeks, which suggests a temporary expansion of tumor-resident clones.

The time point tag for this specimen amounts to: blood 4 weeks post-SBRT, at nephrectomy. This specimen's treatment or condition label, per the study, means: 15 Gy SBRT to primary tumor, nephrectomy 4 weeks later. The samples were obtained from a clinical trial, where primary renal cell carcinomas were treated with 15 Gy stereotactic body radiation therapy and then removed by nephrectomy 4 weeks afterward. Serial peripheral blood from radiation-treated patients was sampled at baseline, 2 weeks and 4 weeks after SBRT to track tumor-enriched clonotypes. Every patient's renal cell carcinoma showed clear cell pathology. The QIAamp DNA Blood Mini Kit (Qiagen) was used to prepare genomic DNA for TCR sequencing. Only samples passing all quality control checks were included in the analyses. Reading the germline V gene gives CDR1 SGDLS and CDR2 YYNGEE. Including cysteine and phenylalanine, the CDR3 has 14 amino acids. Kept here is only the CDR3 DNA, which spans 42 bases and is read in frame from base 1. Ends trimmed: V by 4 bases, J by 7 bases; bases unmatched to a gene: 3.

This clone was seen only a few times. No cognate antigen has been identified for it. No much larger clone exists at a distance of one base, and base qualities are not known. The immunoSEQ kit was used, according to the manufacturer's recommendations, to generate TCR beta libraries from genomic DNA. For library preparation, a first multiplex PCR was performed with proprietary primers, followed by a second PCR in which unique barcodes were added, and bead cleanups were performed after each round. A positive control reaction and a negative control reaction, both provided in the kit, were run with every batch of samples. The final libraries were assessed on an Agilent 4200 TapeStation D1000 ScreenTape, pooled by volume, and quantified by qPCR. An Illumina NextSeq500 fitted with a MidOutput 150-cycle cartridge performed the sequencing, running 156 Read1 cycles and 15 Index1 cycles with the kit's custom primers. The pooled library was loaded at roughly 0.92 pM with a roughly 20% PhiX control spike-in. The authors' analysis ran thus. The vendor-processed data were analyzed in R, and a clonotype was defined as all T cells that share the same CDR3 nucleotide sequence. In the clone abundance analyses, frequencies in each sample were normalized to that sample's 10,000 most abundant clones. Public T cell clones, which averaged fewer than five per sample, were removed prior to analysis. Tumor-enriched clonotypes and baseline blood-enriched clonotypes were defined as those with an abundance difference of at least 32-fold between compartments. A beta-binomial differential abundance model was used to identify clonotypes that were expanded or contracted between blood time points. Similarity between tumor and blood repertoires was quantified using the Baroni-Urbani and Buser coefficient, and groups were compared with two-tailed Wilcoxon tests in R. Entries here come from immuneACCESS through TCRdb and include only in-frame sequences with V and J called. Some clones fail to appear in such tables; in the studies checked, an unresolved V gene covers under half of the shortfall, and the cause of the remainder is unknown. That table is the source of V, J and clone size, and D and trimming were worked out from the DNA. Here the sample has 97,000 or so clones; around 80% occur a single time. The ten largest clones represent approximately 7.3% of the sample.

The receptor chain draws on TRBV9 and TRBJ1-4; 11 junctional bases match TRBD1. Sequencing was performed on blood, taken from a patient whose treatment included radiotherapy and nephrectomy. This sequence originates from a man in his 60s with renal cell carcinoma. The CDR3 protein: CASSSGTGGEKLFF. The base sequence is TGTGCCAGCAGCTCCGGGACAGGGGGTGAAAAACTGTTTTTT.